The entry below describes one T cell receptor (beta chain). The CDR3 spans 13 residues. Trimming pared 3 bases from V and 8 bases from J, leaving 13 bases between. Germline CDR1 SNHLY, CDR2 FYNNEI. The entry originates in a study of glioma-infiltrating T cells after dendritic cell vaccination. For the study at large: Patients received three intradermal dendritic cell vaccine injections at biweekly intervals.

As for time point: after dendritic cell vaccination, including at tumor progression/relapse. All glioblastoma patients lacked an isocitrate dehydrogenase mutation. The PCR used 60 V beta and 13 J beta primers. TCRdb keeps only in-frame clones here, not all; method: immunoSEQ multiplex PCR. The table records 60,000 or so clones, roughly nine tenths of them present only once. The input for sequencing was blood, taken after dendritic cell vaccination. The chain employs TRBV2 and TRBJ1-2; D ambiguous. This clonotype originated in a human donor with glioblastoma. The CDR3 sequence: CASSETGFGGYTF. The CDR3, as DNA: TGTGCCAGCAGTGAGACGGGTTTTGGGGGCTACACCTTC.